Sequencing of this T cell receptor beta chain was carried out in a study of shared clonotypes between healthy human individuals (dated by TCRdb to 2019 to 2021). For context, the study as a whole: The cohort comprised a couple of women and a few men aged 18 to 49 years. For each donor, three plates each were used for CD4 naive and CD4 memory, two plates were used for CD8 naive, and one plate was used for CD8 memory. The study deeply sequenced blood TCR repertoires of about five healthy adults to estimate repertoire size and the extent of clonotype sharing between individuals. Different laboratories and diverse techniques were used to prepare libraries and sequence TCR repertoires, to increase sequencing depth and limit assay-specific biases. Between about 0.8 and 9 billion PBMCs per donor were obtained by leukapheresis. The paper as a whole reports these results and caveats: Rarefaction of sorted-subset datasets indicated incomplete sequencing despite the large sequencing depth. Clonotypes shared by all four sorted-subset donors showed higher generation probabilities than non-shared clonotypes. Sampling was restricted to blood, and TCR repertoires in tissue are likely to differ from TCR repertoires in blood. The small number of donors limited the genetic and exposure-history diversity represented. Larger estimated clonotype richness was generally found for naive subsets than for memory subsets. Based on pairwise subsampling, the degree of clonotype sharing among donors was expected to be affected by sequencing depth. Across a few donors, 4.5% to 6.5% of naive CD4, roughly 3.4% of naive CD8, 2.3% of memory CD4, and 0.4% of memory CD8 clonotypes were shared.

Using the deep immunoSEQ assay, TCR CDR3 regions were amplified from genomic DNA by multiplex PCR. For each cell subset, the extracted genomic DNA was distributed evenly across all wells of several immunoSEQ 96-well plates, and each plate served as one replicate. For sorted subsets, roughly 200 ng of genomic DNA, equivalent to 25,000 to 35,000 T cell genomes, went into each replicate PCR. Purified libraries were measured with a Qubit 3.0 fluorometer, size-checked on a Bioanalyzer 2100, and measured again with the KAPA Library Quantification kit. A separate single-read 150-cycle Illumina NextSeq 550 flow cell was used to sequence each immunoSEQ 96-well plate. In the source study's methods: Because the immunoSEQ output included only junctional sequences and no quality scores, the filtering could not be the same as the filtering used for full-length reads. Sequences were annotated with PyIR, a Python wrapper for IgBLAST v1.9, using IMGT germline references to assign V/J genes and CDR3. Reads were filtered out if the reads had weak V/J assignments (E-value above 1e-6), no CDR3, stop codons, out-of-frame junctions, or ambiguous translated residues. A V3J clonotype was defined by an identical inferred V gene, J gene, and CDR3 amino acid sequence. The percentage overlap between two repertoires was calculated by dividing the number of shared unique clonotypes by the size of the smaller repertoire. Three approaches were used to assess repertoire richness: RTK rarefaction, the Chao1 estimator, and Recon v2.1 estimates of unobserved clonotypes. For all TCRbeta clonotypes obtained by the gDNA method from a handful of donors, generation probabilities were computed with OLGA. TCRdb obtained this table from immuneACCESS and retained in-frame rearrangements with V and J assigned. These tables miss some clones; where compared with another copy, unresolved V genes account for less than half of the shortfall, and the remainder is unexplained. That table supplies the V and J calls and clone size; D and trimming were determined from the DNA. The sample table holds about 110,000 clones, of which over 65% were seen once. The ten most abundant clones make up about 25% of the sample.

From the cysteine through the phenylalanine, the CDR3 covers 14 amino acids. Only the CDR3 DNA is retained, 42 bases long and in frame from the first base. The germline V gene (reference sequence) provides CDR1 LNHDA and CDR2 SQIVND. V was cut back by 8 bases and J by 0 bases, leaving a gap of 11 bases between them. This clone was observed a handful of times. Its antigen has not been determined. Base quality data are lacking; no much larger clone is found one base away. Donors were healthy HIV-negative adults with no recently reported acute infections or vaccinations. Every donor was a Caucasian adult living in Nashville, Tennessee, USA. The CD8 memory samples were a combination of magnetically selected CD45RO+ cells and CCR7-negative CD45RA+ effector memory (TemRA) cells. Blood was collected by leukapheresis, and PBMCs were isolated by Ficoll-Histopaque density gradient centrifugation and then cryopreserved in liquid nitrogen vapor phase. Analytical flow cytometry was used to check the purity and quantity of each magnetically sorted T cell population. Genomic DNA was isolated from every sorted fraction and measured by UV absorbance on a Nanodrop 2000c.

The sequence was obtained from a woman under 40 in good health. In this chain, TRBV19 is recombined with TRBJ1-3; the D gene is perhaps TRBD1, from 5 matching bases. The specimen was memory CD8+ T cells sorted from blood. The cell subset or site label on this specimen signifies: CD45RO+ cells pooled with CCR7-negative TemRA cells. The CDR3 is CASGTPRSGNTIYF. The DNA is TGTGCCAGTGGGACGCCACGCTCTGGAAACACCATATATTTT.